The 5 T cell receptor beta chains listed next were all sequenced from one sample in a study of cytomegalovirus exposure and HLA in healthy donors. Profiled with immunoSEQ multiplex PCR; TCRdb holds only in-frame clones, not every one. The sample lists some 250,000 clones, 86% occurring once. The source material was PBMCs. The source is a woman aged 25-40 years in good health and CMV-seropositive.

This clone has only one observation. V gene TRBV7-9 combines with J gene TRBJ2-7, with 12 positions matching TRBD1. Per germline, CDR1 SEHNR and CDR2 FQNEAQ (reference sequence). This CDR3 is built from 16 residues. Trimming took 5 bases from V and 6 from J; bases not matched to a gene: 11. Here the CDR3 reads CASSVRPGQGASEQYF. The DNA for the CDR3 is TGTGCCAGCAGCGTAAGACCGGGACAGGGGGCGAGCGAGCAGTACTTC.

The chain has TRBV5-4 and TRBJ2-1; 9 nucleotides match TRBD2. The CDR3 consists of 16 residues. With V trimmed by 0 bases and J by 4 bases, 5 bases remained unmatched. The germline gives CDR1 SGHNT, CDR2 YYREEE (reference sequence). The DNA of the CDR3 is TGTGCCAGCAGCTTGGCGGCGGGAGGGCCGTACAATGAGCAGTTCTTC. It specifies CASSLAAGGPYNEQFF.

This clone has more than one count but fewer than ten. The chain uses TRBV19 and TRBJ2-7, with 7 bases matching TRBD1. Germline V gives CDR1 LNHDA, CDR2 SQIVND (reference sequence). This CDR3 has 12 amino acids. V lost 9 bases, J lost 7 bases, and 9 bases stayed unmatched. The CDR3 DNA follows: TGTGCCAGCGAGGGACAGACCATGGAGCAGTACTTC. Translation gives CASEGQTMEQYF. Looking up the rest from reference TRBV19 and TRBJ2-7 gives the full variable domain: DGGITQSPKYLFRKEGQNVTLSCEQNLNHDAMYWYRQDPGQGLRLIYYSQIVNDFQKGDIAEGYSVSREKKESFPLTVTSAQKNPTAFYLCASEGQTMEQYFGPGTRLTVT.

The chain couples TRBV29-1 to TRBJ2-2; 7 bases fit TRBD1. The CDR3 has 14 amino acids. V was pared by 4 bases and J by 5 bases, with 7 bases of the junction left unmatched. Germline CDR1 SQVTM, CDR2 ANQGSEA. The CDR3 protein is CSVALGQATGELFF. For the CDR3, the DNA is TGCAGCGTTGCTCTAGGACAGGCGACCGGGGAGCTGTTTTTT.

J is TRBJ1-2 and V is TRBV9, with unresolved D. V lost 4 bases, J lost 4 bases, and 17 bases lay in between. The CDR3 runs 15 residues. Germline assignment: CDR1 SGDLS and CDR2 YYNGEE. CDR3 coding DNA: TGTGCCAGCAGCCAAAGTGTGGAGGGAACCTATGGCTACACCTTC. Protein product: CASSQSVEGTYGYTF.